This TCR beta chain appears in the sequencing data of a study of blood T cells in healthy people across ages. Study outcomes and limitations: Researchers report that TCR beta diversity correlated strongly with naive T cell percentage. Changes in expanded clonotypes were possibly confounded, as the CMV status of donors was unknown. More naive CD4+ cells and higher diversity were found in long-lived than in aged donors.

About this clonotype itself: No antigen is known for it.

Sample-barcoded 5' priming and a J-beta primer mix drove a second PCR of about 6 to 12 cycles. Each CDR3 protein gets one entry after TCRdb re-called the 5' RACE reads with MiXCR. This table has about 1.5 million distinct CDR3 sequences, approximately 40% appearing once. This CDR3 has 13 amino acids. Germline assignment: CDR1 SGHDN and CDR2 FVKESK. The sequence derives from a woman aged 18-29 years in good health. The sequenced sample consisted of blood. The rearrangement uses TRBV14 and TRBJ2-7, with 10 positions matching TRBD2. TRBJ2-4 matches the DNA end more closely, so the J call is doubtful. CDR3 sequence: CASSLTSGDIQYF. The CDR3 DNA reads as TGTGCCAGCAGCCTCACTAGCGGGGACATTCAGTACTTC.